This T cell receptor beta chain was recovered during a study of blood T cell repertoires in COVID-19. Study information: Samples taken during acute and convalescent COVID-19 were collected in the United States, Italy and Spain. The analysed material was cDNA or gDNA that came from T cells, B-cell-depleted T cells, or PBMCs.

Per the study methods: Researchers report that nucleated cell counts were estimated from reference gene primer amplification. Sequencing was performed with immunoSEQ multiplex PCR; in TCRdb, only in-frame clones are kept and a portion is missing. V and J calls and clone size follow that table, whereas D and trimming were derived from the DNA. This table holds under 150,000 clones, less than 90% found once. This clone was detected only once. This CDR3 has 14 residues. Looked up from germline, CDR1 is ENHRY and CDR2 is SYGVKD. Trimming removed 0 bases from V and 2 bases from J, with 7 bases in between. What was sequenced was peripheral blood. The sequence derives from a man aged 65 to 85 with acute or convalescent COVID-19. The J gene is TRBJ2-5, the V gene TRBV10-3, with D hard to call. The CDR3 region has the DNA TGTGCCATCAGTGAGTCTGGCAGACAAGAGACCCAGTACTTC. This gives the protein CAISESGRQETQYF.